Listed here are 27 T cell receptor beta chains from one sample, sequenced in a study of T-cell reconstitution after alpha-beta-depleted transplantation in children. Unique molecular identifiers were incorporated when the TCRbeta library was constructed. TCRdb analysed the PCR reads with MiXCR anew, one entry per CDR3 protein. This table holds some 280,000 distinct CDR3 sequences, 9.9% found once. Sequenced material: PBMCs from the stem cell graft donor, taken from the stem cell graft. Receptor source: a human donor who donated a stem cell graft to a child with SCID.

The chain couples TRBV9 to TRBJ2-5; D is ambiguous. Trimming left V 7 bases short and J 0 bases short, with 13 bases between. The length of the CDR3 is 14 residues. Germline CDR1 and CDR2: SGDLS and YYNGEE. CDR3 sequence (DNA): TGTGCCAGCTCTCAGAGGAGTAACCAAGAGACCCAGTACTTC. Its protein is CASSQRSNQETQYF.

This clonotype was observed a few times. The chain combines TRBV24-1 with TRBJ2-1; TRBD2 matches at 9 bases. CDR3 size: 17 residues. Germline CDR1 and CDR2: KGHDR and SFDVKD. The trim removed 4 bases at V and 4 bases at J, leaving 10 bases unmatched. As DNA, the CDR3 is TGTGCCACCAGTGAGTCGACCCCTAGCGGGATATACAATGAGCAGTTCTTC. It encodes CATSESTPSGIYNEQFF.

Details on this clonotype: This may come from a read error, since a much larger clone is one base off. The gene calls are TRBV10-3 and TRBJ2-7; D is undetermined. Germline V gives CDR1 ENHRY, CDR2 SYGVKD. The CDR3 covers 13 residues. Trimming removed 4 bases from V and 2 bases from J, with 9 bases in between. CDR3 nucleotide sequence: TGTGCCATCAGTGTATGGCAGCCCTACGAGCAGTACTTC. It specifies CAISVWQPYEQYF.

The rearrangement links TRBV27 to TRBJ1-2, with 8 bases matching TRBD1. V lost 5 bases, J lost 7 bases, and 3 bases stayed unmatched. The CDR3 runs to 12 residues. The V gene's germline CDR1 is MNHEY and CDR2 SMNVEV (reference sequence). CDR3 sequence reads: CASSPDRGGYTF. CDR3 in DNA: TGTGCCAGCAGTCCCGACAGGGGTGGCTACACCTTC.

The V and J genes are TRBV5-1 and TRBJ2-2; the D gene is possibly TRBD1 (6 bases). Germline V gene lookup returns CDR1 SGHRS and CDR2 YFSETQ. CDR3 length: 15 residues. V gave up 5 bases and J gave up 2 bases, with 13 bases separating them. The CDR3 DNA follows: TGCGCCAGCAGGGAACAGGGAGAAAACACCGGGGAGCTGTTTTTT. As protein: CASREQGENTGELFF.

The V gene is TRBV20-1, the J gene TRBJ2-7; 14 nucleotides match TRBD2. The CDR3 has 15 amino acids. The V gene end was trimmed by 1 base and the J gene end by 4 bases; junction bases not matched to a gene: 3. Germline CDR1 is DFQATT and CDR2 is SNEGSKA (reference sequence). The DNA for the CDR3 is TGCAGTGCTAGAGGACTAGCGGGGGGGCTATACGAGCAGTACTTC. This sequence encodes CSARGLAGGLYEQYF.

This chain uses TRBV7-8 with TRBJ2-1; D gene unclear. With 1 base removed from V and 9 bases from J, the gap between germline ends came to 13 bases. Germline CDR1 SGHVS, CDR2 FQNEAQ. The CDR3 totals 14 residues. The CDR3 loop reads CASSLVSGVREQFF. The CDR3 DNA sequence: TGTGCCAGCAGCTTAGTATCAGGTGTACGTGAGCAGTTCTTC.

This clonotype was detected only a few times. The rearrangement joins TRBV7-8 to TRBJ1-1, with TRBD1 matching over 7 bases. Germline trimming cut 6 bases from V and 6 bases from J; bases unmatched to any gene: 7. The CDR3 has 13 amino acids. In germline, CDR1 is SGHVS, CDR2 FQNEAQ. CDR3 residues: CASRGQDFPEAFF. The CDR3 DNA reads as TGTGCCAGCAGAGGACAGGACTTCCCTGAAGCTTTCTTT.

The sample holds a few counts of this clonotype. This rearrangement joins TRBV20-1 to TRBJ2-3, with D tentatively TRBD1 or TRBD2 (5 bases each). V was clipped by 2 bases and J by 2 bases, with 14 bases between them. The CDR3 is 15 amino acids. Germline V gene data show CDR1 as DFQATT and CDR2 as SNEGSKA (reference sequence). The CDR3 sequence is CSARFPRGSTDTQYF. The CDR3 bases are TGCAGTGCTAGATTCCCGAGGGGATCCACAGATACGCAGTATTTT.

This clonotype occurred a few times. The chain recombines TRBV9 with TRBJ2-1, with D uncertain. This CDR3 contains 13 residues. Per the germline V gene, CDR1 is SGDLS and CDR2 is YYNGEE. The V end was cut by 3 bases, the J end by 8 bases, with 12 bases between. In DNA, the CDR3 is TGTGCCAGCAGCGCACGCGGCCGCGATGAGCAGTTCTTC. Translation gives CASSARGRDEQFF.

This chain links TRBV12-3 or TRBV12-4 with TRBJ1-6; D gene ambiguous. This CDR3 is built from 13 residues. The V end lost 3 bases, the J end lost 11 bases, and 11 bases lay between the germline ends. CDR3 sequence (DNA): TGTGCCAGCAGTTTCGGGGTATCTGCACCCCTCCACTTT. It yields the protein CASSFGVSAPLHF.

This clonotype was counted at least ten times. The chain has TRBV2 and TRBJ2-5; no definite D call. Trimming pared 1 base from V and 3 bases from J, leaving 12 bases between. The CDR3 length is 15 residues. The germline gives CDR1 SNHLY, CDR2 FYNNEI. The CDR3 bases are TGTGCCAGCAGTGAAGATGCCTATCCCAAAGAGACCCAGTACTTC. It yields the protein CASSEDAYPKETQYF.

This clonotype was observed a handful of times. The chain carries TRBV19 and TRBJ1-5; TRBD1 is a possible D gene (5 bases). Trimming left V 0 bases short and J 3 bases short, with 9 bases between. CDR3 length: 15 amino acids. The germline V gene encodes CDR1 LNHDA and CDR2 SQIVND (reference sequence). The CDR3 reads CASSIDRGNNQPQHF. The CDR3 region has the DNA TGTGCCAGTAGTATAGATAGGGGTAACAATCAGCCCCAGCATTTT. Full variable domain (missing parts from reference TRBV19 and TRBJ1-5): DGGITQSPKYLFRKEGQNVTLSCEQNLNHDAMYWYRQDPGQGLRLIYYSQIVNDFQKGDIAEGYSVSREKKESFPLTVTSAQKNPTAFYLCASSIDRGNNQPQHFGDGTRLSIL.

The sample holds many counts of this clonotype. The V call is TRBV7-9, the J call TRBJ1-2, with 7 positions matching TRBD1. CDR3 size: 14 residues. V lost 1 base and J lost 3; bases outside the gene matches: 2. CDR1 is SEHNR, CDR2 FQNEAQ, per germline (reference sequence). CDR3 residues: CASSLGQGDYGYTF. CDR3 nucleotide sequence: TGTGCCAGCAGCTTAGGACAGGGAGACTATGGCTACACCTTC.

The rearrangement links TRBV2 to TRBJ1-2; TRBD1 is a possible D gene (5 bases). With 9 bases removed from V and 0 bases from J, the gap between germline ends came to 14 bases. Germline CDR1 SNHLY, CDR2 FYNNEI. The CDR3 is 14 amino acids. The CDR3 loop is CARRNRKTNYGYTF. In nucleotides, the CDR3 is TGTGCCAGGCGAAACAGGAAAACTAACTATGGCTACACCTTC.

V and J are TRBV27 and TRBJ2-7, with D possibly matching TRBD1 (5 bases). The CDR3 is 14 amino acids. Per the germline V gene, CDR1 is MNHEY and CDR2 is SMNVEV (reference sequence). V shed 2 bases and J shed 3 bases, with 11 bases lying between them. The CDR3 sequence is CASSLVRDGYEQYF. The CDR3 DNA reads TGTGCCAGCAGTTTAGTCAGGGATGGCTACGAGCAGTACTTC.

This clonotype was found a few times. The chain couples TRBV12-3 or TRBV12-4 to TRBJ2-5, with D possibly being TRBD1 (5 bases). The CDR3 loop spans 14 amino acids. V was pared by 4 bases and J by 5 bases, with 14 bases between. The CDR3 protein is CASSSGSGRETQYF. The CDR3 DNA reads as TGTGCCAGCAGTTCAGGGTCGGGTAGGGAGACCCAGTACTTC.

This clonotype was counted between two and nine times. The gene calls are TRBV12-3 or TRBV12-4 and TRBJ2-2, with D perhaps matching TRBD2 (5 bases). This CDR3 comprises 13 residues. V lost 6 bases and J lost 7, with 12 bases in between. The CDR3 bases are TGTGCCAGCAGCGGGAATTTTGGCGGGGAGCTGTTTTTT. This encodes CASSGNFGGELFF.

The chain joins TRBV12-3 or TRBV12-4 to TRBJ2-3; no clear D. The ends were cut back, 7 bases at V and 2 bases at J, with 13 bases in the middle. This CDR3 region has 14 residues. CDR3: CASNQAGYTDTQYF. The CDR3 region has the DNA TGTGCCAGCAACCAAGCCGGGTACACAGATACGCAGTATTTT.

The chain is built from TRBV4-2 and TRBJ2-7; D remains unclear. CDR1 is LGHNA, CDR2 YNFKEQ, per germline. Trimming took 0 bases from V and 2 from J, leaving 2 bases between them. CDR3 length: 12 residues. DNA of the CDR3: TGTGCCAGCAGCCAAGAGACCTACGAGCAGTACTTC. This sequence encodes CASSQETYEQYF.

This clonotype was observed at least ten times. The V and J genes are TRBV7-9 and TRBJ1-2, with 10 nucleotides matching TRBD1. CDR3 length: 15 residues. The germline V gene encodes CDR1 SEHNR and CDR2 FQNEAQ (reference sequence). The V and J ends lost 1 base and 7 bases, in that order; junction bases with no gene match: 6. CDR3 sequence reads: CASSLVGQGDGGYTF. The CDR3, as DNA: TGTGCCAGCAGCTTAGTCGGACAGGGGGACGGTGGCTACACCTTC.

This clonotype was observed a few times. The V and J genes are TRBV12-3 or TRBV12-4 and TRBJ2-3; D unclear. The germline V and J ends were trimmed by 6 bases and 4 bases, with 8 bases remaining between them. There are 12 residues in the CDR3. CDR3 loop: CASRFSPDTQYF. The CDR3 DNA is TGTGCCAGCAGATTTTCCCCAGATACGCAGTATTTT.

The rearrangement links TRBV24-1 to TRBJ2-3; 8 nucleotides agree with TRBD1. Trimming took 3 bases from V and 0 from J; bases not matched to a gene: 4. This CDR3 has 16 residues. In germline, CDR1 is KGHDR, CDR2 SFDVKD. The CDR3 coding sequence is TGTGCCACCAGTGATAGGGGGACAGGCAGCACAGATACGCAGTATTTT. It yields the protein CATSDRGTGSTDTQYF.

The CDR3 region has the DNA TGTGCCAGCAGCGTAGCCATCGGGGGCGATAATTCACCCCTCCACTTT. Amino acids: CASSVAIGGDNSPLHF. The rearrangement links TRBV13 to TRBJ1-6, with a possible D match to TRBD1 (6 bases). Trimming took 5 bases from V and 5 from J, leaving 16 bases between them. The CDR3 runs to 16 residues. Germline assignment: CDR1 PRHDT and CDR2 FYEKMQ (reference sequence).

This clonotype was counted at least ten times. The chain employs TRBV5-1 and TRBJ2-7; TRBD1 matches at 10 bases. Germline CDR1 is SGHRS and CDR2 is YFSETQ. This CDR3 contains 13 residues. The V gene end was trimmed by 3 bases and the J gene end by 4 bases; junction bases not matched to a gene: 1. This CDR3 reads CASSWTGGYEQYF. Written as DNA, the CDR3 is TGCGCCAGCAGCTGGACAGGGGGATACGAGCAGTACTTC.

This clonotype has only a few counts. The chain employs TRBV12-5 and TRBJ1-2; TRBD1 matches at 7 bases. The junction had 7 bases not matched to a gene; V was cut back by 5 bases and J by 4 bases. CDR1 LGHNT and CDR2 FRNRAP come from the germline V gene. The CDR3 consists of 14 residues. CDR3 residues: CASGPSGTAYGYTF. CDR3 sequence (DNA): TGTGCTAGTGGTCCTTCCGGGACAGCCTATGGCTACACCTTC. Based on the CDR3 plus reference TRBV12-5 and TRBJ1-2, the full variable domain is DARVTQTPRHKVTEMGQEVTMRCQPILGHNTVFWYRQTMMQGLELLAYFRNRAPLDDSGMPKDRFSAEMPDATLATLKIQPSEPRDSAVYFCASGPSGTAYGYTFGSGTRLTVV.

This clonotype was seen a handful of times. CDR3 sequence: CASSTWTGAATEAFF. DNA for the CDR3: TGTGCCAGCAGCACCTGGACAGGGGCGGCCACTGAAGCTTTCTTT. V and J are TRBV5-5 and TRBJ1-1; the match to TRBD1 covers 9 bases. Germline CDR1 reads SGHKS; CDR2 reads YYEKEE (reference sequence). This CDR3 has 15 amino acids. With 4 bases clipped from V and 4 bases from J, the junction kept 8 bases outside the gene matches.